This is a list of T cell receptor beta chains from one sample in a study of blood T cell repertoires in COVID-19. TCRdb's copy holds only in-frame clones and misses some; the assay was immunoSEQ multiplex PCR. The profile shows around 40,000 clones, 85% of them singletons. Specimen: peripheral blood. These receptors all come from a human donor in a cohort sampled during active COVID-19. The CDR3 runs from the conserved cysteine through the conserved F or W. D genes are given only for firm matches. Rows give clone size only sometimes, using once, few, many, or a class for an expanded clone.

CATRDIYNEQFF	TGTGCCACAAGGGACATATACAATGAGCAGTTCTTC	.	.	TRBV6-5	TRBJ2-1
CASSLDRATYEQYF	TGTGCCAGCAGCTTGGACAGGGCTACCTACGAGCAGTACTTC	.	.	TRBV5-4	TRBJ2-7
CASSLSSYEQYF	TGTGCCAGCAGCTTGAGCTCCTACGAGCAGTACTTC	.	.	TRBV7-2	TRBJ2-7
CASSLVPLPGGGEPQHF	TGTGCCAGCAGCTTAGTACCCCTACCGGGGGGTGGCGAGCCCCAGCATTTT	.	.	TRBV7-6	TRBJ1-5
CASRHGQGLNGELFF	TGCGCCAGCAGACACGGACAGGGGTTAAACGGGGAGCTGTTTTTT	once	TRBD1	TRBV5-1	TRBJ2-2
CASSLLAGYTTANSPLHF	TGTGCCAGCAGCTTGCTAGCCGGGTACACCACCGCGAATTCACCCCTCCACTTT	once	.	TRBV5-6	TRBJ1-6
CASSPAGDLNTGELFF	TGTGCCAGCAGCCCGGCGGGAGATTTAAACACCGGGGAGCTGTTTTTT	.	TRBD2	TRBV4-2	TRBJ2-2
CSAAGLETQYF	TGCAGTGCCGCCGGTTTAGAGACCCAGTACTTC	.	.	TRBV20-1	TRBJ2-5
CASSQAWASGGSQETQYF	TGTGCCAGCAGCCAAGCCTGGGCTAGCGGGGGCTCCCAAGAGACCCAGTACTTC	.	TRBD2	TRBV4-2	TRBJ2-5
CAWRATGGPNEKLFF	TGTGCCTGGAGAGCGACAGGGGGACCTAATGAAAAACTGTTTTTT	.	TRBD1	TRBV30	TRBJ1-4
CASSLARTSTGNTIYF	TGTGCCAGCAGCTTAGCGCGGACAAGCACTGGAAACACCATATATTTT	.	.	TRBV7-2	TRBJ1-3
CASSVTNEKLFF	TGTGCCAGCAGCGTGACTAATGAAAAACTGTTTTTT	.	.	TRBV6-5	TRBJ1-4
CASSTGGLYEQYF	TGCGCCAGCAGCACAGGGGGCTTATACGAGCAGTACTTC	.	TRBD1	TRBV5-1	TRBJ2-7
CASSLLGTGNSPLHF	TGTGCCAGCAGCTTGTTGGGGACAGGAAATTCACCCCTCCACTTT	.	TRBD1	TRBV5-8	TRBJ1-6
CASSASRFPASEQYF	TGTGCCAGCAGCGCCTCGAGATTCCCCGCCTCCGAGCAGTACTTC	.	.	TRBV9	TRBJ2-7
CASRLAGVMDTQYF	TGTGCCAGCAGACTAGCGGGAGTTATGGATACGCAGTATTTT	.	TRBD2	TRBV2	TRBJ2-3
CASPGGSSYEQYF	TGTGCCAGCCCCGGAGGGTCCTCCTACGAGCAGTACTTC	.	.	TRBV12-1	TRBJ2-7
CASSMGQGNTGELFF	TGTGCCAGCAGCATGGGACAGGGAAACACCGGGGAGCTGTTTTTT	once	TRBD1	TRBV7-2	TRBJ2-2
CASRTGYEQFF	TGTGCCAGCAGGACAGGGTATGAGCAGTTCTTC	.	TRBD1	TRBV6-5	TRBJ2-1
CAIRYSGNYGYTF	TGTGCCATCCGCTACTCGGGAAACTATGGCTACACCTTC	.	.	TRBV10-3	TRBJ1-2
CASSQQVMAASSLQGSKTEAFF	TGTGCCAGCAGCCAACAGGTCATGGCTGCCAGTTCTTTACAAGGGTCTAAAACTGAAGCTTTCTTT	.	.	TRBV27	TRBJ1-1
CASSELRVYYGYTF	TGTGCCAGCAGTGAGTTGAGGGTTTACTATGGCTACACCTTC	few	.	TRBV6-1	TRBJ1-2
CATSDVRTDTQYF	TGTGCCACCAGTGACGTCCGCACAGATACGCAGTATTTT	.	.	TRBV24-1	TRBJ2-3
CSVPGQGAYGYTF	TGCAGCGTCCCGGGACAGGGGGCCTATGGCTACACCTTC	.	TRBD1	TRBV29-1	TRBJ1-2
CASSLDSGGWNEQFF	TGTGCCAGCAGCTTAGACTCGGGCGGGTGGAATGAGCAGTTCTTC	.	.	TRBV11-3	TRBJ2-1